The present TCR beta chain was sequenced within a study of human T cells and chemical hapten exposure. Time point: patch test 1, 2 weeks after DPC sensitization. Treatment noted: therapeutic diphenylcyclopropenone sensitization with weekly scalp DPC. This clonotype was found a few times. Via MiXCR, TCRdb re-called the RACE reads, giving one row per CDR3 protein. The repertoire includes fewer than 500,000 distinct CDR3 sequences, more than 4.5% of them detected once, and under 3% sits in the top ten. CDR3 length: 10 residues. CDR1 SQVTM and CDR2 ANQGSEA come from the germline V gene. V was clipped by 5 bases and J by 5 bases, with 7 bases between them.

The source of this sequence is a woman in her forties or fifties with alopecia areata. Some clones in this sample may be carry-over from other donors' samples. The chain has TRBV29-1 and TRBJ2-7, with D unresolved. This material consisted of whole blood, taken in connection with sensitization to the hapten diphenylcyclopropenone (DPC). DNA for the CDR3: TGCAGCGTTCTTGGGCACGAGCAGTACTTC. Translating gives CSVLGHEQYF.